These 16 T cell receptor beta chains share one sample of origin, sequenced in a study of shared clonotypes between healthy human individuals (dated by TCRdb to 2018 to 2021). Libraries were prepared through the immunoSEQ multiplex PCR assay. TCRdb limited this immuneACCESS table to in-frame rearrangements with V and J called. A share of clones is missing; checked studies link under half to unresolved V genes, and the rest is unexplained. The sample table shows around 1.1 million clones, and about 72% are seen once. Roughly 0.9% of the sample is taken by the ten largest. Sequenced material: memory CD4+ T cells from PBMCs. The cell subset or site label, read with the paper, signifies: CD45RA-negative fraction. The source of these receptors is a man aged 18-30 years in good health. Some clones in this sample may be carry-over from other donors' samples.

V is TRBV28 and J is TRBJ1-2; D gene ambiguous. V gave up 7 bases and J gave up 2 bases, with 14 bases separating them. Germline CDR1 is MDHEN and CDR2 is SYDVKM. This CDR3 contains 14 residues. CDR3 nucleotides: TGTGCCAGCACTAGGGCTGGGTACAACTATGGCTACACCTTC. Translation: CASTRAGYNYGYTF.

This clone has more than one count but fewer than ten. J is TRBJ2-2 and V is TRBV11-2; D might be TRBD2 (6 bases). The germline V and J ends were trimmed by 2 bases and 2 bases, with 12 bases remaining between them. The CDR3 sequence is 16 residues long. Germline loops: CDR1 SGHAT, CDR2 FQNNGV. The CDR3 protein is CASSLKSGFNTGELFF. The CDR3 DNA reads TGTGCCAGCAGCTTAAAGAGCGGGTTCAACACCGGGGAGCTGTTTTTT.

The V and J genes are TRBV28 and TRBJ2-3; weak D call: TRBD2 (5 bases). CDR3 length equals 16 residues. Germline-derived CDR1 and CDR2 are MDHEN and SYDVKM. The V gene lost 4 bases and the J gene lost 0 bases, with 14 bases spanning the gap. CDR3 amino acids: CASSSAELTSTDTQYF. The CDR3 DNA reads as TGTGCCAGCAGTTCAGCGGAGTTAACTAGCACAGATACGCAGTATTTT.

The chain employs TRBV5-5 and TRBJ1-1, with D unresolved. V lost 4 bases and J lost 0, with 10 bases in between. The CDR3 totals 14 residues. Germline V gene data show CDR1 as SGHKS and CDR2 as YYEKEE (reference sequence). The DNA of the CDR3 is TGTGCCAGCAGCGCATCATACATGAACACTGAAGCTTTCTTT. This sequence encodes CASSASYMNTEAFF. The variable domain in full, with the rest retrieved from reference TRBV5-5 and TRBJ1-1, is DAGVTQSPTHLIKTRGQQVTLRCSPISGHKSVSWYQQVLGQGPQFIFQYYEKEERGRGNFPDRFSARQFPNYSSELNVNALLLGDSALYLCASSASYMNTEAFFGQGTRLTVV.

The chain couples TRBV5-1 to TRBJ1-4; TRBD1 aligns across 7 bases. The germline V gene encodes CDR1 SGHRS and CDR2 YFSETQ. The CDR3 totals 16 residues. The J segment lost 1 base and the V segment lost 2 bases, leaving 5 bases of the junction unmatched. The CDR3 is CASSFGTALTNEKLFF. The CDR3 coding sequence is TGCGCCAGCAGCTTCGGGACAGCTCTAACTAATGAAAAACTGTTTTTT.

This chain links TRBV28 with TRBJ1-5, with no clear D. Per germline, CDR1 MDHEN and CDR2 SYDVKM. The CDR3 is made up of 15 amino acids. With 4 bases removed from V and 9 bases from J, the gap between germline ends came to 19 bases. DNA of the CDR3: TGTGCCAGCAGTTATCTCGGCTCTAGGAGTCGGCCCCAGCATTTT. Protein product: CASSYLGSRSRPQHF. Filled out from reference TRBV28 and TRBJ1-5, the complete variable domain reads DVKVTQSSRYLVKRTGEKVFLECVQDMDHENMFWYRQDPGLGLRLIYFSYDVKMKEKGDIPEGYSVSREKKERFSLILESASTNQTSMYLCASSYLGSRSRPQHFGDGTRLSIL.

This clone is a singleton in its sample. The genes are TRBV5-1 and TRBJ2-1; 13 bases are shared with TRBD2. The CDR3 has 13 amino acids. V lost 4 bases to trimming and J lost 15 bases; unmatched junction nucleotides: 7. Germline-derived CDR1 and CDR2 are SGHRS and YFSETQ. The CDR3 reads CASSTGTSGTTFF. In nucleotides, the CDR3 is TGCGCCAGCAGCACCGGGACTAGCGGGACCACGTTCTTC.

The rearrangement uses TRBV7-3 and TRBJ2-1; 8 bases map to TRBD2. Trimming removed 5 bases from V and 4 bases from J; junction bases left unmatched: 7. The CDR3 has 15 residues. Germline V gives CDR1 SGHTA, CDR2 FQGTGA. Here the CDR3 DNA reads TGTGCCAGCAGCCCGGAGGGACTAGGATACAATGAGCAGTTCTTC. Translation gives CASSPEGLGYNEQFF.

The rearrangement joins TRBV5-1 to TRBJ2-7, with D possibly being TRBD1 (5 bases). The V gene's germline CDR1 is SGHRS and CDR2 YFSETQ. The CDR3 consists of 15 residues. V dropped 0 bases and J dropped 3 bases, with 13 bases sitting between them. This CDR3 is CASSLEVTENYEQYF. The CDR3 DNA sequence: TGCGCCAGCAGCTTGGAGGTGACAGAGAACTACGAGCAGTACTTC.

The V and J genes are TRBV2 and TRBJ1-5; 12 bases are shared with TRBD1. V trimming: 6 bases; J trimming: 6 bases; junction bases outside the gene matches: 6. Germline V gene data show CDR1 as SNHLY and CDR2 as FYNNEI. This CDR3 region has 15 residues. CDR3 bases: TGTGCCAGCAGCAGGGACAGGGGGCAAGGTCAGCCCCAGCATTTT. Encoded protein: CASSRDRGQGQPQHF. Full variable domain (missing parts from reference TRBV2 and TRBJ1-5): EPEVTQTPSHQVTQMGQEVILRCVPISNHLYFYWYRQILGQKVEFLVSFYNNEISEKSEIFDDQFSVERPDGSNFTLKIRSTKLEDSAMYFCASSRDRGQGQPQHFGDGTRLSIL.

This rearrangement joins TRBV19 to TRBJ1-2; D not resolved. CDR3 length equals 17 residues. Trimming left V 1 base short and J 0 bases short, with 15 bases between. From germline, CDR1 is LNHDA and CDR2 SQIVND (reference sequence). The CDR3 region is CASSIVAGSPANYGYTF. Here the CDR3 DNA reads TGTGCCAGTAGTATAGTGGCAGGATCCCCAGCTAACTATGGCTACACCTTC.

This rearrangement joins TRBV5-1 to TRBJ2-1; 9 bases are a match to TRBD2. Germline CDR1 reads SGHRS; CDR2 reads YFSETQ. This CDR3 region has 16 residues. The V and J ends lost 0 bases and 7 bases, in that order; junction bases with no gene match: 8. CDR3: CASSLDEGSGSNEQFF. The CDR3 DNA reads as TGCGCCAGCAGCTTGGACGAGGGTAGCGGGAGTAATGAGCAGTTCTTC.

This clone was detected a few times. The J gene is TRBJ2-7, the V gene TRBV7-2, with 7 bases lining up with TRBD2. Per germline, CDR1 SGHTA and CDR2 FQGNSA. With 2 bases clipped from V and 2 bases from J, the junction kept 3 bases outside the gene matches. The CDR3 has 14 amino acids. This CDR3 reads CASSLRGTTYEQYF. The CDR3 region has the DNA TGTGCCAGCAGCTTAAGAGGGACTACCTACGAGCAGTACTTC.

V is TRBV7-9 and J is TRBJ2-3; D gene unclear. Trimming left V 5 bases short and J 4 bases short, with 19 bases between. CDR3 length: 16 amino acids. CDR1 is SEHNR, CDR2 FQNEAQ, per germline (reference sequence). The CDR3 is CASSRLLPDKADTQYF. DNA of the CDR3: TGTGCCAGCAGCCGGCTCTTGCCGGATAAGGCAGATACGCAGTATTTT.

The CDR3 DNA reads as TGCGCCAGCAGGTACCTGACAGAGAACACCGGGGAGCTGTTTTTT. Translating it yields CASRYLTENTGELFF. The chain couples TRBV5-1 to TRBJ2-2; maybe TRBD1 (5 bases). Germline CDR1 SGHRS, CDR2 YFSETQ. The CDR3 loop spans 15 amino acids. The V gene lost 5 bases and the J gene lost 1 base, with 12 bases spanning the gap.

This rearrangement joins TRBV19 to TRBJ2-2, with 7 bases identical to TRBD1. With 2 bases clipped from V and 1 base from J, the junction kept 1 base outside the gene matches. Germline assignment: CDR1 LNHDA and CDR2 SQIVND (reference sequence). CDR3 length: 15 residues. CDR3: CASSIRQGNTGELFF. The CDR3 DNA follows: TGTGCCAGTAGTATACGACAGGGGAACACCGGGGAGCTGTTTTTT.